The TCR beta chain described here comes from a study of a mutant IDH1 vaccine in newly diagnosed glioma (dated by TCRdb to the early 2020s). Some background on the complete study: Of the approximately 30 treated patients, 62.5% were male and approximately 38% were female, and a mean age of 40.4 years was recorded. Before enrollment, patients had received standard therapy of radiotherapy alone, temozolomide alone, or radiochemotherapy with temozolomide; most received the combination. Six visits were used for peripheral blood collection: V03 (baseline), V05, V07, V10, V12 and V13. For exploratory analyses, longitudinal TCRB deep sequencing was carried out in about two dozen treated patients wherever samples were available. Overall study results and their limits: The authors stated that sample limitations prevented analyses of patient blood samples from being reproduced. Pseudoprogression appeared unrelated to alterations in the top peripheral T cell clonotypes detected by TCRB sequencing. Across multiple MHC alleles, vaccine-induced immune responses were seen in nearly 95% of patients. Availability determined which PBMC samples were chosen for TCRB deep sequencing.

A remark on this clone: Its antigen target is currently unknown. No base quality values were provided; no much bigger clone lies one nucleotide off.

This specimen's time point label, interpreted: baseline, week 1 (first vaccination visit). The treatment or condition label here, explained by the study, means: pre-vaccination baseline after standard-of-care therapy. The donors had newly diagnosed IDH1-mutant astrocytomas of WHO grade 3 or 4 that showed loss of nuclear ATRX. The samples were drawn from NOA16, a multicentre, single-arm, open-label phase I trial in Germany that tested a mutant IDH1 peptide vaccine in humans for the first time. Blood drawn at visit V03 was used as the baseline sample for immunogenicity testing. The DNeasy Blood and Tissue Kit was used to extract genomic DNA from EDTA blood for TCRB sequencing. Its CDR3 holds 12 amino acids, cysteine through phenylalanine. Only the CDR3 region is kept as DNA, spanning 36 bases read in frame from base 1. V is pared back by 8 bases and J by 5 bases, with 13 bases lying between the germline termini. The germline V gene encodes CDR1 KGHSH and CDR2 LQKENI.

The library was built by means of the immunoSEQ multiplex PCR assay. Following the manufacturer's protocol, the hsTCRB Kit was used to amplify rearranged TCR beta chain sequences. Sequencing of TCRB libraries was carried out on an Illumina MiSeq. In the original analysis: The proprietary platform of the kit vendor was used for demultiplexing, trimming and gene mapping. What TCRdb holds here is the immuneACCESS table cut down to in-frame rearrangements. Part of the clones is not present; checked against another copy, under half of the missing clones reflect an unresolved V gene, and the others are unexplained. V, J and clone size derive from that table, while D and trimming were established from the DNA sequence. The sample table lists tens of thousands of clones, approximately 80% of them with a count of one. The ten largest account for less than 2% of the sample.

This clonotype was obtained from a woman in her forties with glioma. The sequence links TRBV18 to TRBJ2-7; the D gene is tentatively TRBD1 or TRBD2, each matching 5 bases. The input for sequencing was PBMCs, taken from a glioma patient treated with radiotherapy, temozolomide or both. The CDR3 region reads CASLRDGDEQYF. The DNA sequence reads TGTGCCAGCCTCCGGGACGGCGACGAGCAGTACTTC.